This T cell receptor (beta chain) was recorded in a study of cytomegalovirus exposure and HLA in healthy donors. Concerning this clone itself: Its antigen is currently unknown.

Overall study findings and caveats: Links to common viral pathogens appeared, in a later analysis, for several of the most significant clusters. Accounts indicate the classifier identified cytomegalovirus status with strong specificity and sensitivity.

Primers included in the PCR were 60 Vbeta and 13 Jbeta primers. Using immunoSEQ multiplex PCR, the repertoire was profiled, and TCRdb retains in-frame clones only, with some absent. This table has about 160,000 clones, about 82% appearing once. V dropped 8 bases and J dropped 2; count of bases not matched to a gene: 8. CDR1 and CDR2 (germline): ENHRY, SYGVKD. This CDR3 comprises 15 residues. V usage is TRBV10-3 and J usage is TRBJ2-2; TRBD1 agrees at 7 bases. The sample comprised PBMCs. This clonotype was sampled from a woman in her twenties or thirties in good health and CMV-seropositive. CDR3 region: CAIADRVINTGELFF. Here the CDR3 DNA reads TGTGCCATCGCCGACAGGGTAATAAACACCGGGGAGCTGTTTTTT.